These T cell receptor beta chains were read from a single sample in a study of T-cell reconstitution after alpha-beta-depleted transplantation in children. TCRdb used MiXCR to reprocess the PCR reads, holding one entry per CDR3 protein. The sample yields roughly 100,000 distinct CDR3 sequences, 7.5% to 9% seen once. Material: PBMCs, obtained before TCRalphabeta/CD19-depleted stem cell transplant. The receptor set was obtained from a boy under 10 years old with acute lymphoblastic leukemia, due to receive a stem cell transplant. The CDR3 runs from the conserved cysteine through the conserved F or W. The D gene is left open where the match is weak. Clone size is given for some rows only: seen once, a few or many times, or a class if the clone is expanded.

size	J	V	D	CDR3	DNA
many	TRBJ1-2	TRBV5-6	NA	CASSDAMDKNYYGYTF	TGTGCCAGCAGCGATGCAATGGACAAAAATTACTATGGCTACACCTTC
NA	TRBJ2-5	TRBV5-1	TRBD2	CASSPGLAGVAPQETQYF	TGCGCCAGCAGTCCGGGACTAGCGGGGGTTGCCCCCCAAGAGACCCAGTACTTC
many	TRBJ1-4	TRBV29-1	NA	CSVDVGGNEKLFF	TGCAGCGTGGACGTGGGGGGAAACGAAAAACTGTTTTTT
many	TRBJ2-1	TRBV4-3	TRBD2	CASSLGLVEFYNEQFF	TGCGCCAGCAGCCTCGGACTAGTTGAATTTTATAATGAGCAGTTCTTC
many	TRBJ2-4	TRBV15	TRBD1	CATSRLTGKNIQYF	TGTGCCACCAGCAGATTGACAGGGAAGAACATTCAGTACTTC
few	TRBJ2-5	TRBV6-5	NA	CASSYSALYQETQYF	TGTGCCAGCAGTTACTCCGCGCTGTACCAAGAGACCCAGTACTTC
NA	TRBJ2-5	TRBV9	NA	CASSVEGGQETQYF	TGTGCCAGCAGCGTAGAGGGGGGACAAGAGACCCAGTACTTC
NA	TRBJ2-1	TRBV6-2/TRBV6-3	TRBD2	CASSYSTGGLGNEQFF	TGTGCCAGCAGTTATTCGACGGGGGGGCTCGGGAATGAGCAGTTCTTC
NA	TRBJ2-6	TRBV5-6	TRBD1	CASSLGQGATRANVLTF	TGTGCCAGCAGCTTGGGACAGGGGGCGACTAGGGCCAACGTCCTGACTTTC
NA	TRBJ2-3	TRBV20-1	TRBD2	CSATSGGYEDTQYF	TGCAGTGCCACCAGCGGGGGGTACGAAGATACGCAGTATTTT
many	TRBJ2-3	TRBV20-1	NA	CSARKGPTGDTQYF	TGCAGTGCTAGAAAGGGCCCGACGGGAGATACGCAGTATTTT
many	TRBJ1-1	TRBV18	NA	CASSLQPGGASIMNTEAFF	TGTGCCAGCTCACTCCAACCGGGGGGCGCCTCGATAATGAACACTGAAGCTTTCTTT
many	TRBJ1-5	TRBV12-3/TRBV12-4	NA	CASSLNEPNQPQHF	TGTGCCAGCAGTTTGAACGAGCCTAATCAGCCCCAGCATTTT
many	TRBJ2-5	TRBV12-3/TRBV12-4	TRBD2	CASSPSGGPFPRTQYF	TGTGCCAGCAGTCCTAGCGGGGGCCCATTCCCTAGGACCCAGTACTTC
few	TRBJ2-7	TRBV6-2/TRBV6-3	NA	CASSLPYVAGTSYEQYF	TGTGCCAGCAGTCTGCCGTACGTCGCAGGGACCTCCTACGAGCAGTACTTC
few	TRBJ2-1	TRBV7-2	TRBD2	CASNQGGGGASYNEQFF	TGTGCCAGCAACCAGGGGGGCGGGGGGGCTTCCTACAATGAGCAGTTCTTC
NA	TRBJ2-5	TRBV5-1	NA	CASSSGGARETQYF	TGCGCCAGCAGCAGTGGGGGGGCCAGGGAGACCCAGTACTTC
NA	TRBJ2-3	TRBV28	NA	CASSLRGWGRRQSTDTQYF	TGTGCCAGCAGTTTACGGGGCTGGGGGCGAAGACAGAGCACAGATACGCAGTATTTT
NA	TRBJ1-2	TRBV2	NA	CASPTGRLNKNYGYTF	TGTGCCAGCCCCACGGGACGGCTAAATAAAAACTATGGCTACACCTTC
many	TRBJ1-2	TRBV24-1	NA	CATSDLGLNYGYTF	TGTGCCACCAGTGATTTGGGTCTGAACTATGGCTACACCTTC
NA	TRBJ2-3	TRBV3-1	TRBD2	CASSPSGAGVITDTQYF	TGTGCCAGCAGCCCCTCGGGAGCGGGGGTGATCACAGATACGCAGTATTTT
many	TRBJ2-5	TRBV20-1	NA	CSAQEGGAETQYF	TGCAGTGCCCAGGAGGGGGGTGCAGAGACCCAGTACTTC
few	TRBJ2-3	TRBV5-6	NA	CASTDQGDPTDTQYF	TGTGCCAGCACCGACCAGGGAGACCCCACAGATACGCAGTATTTT
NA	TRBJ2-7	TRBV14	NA	CASSQDPGTSYEQYF	TGTGCCAGCAGCCAAGACCCGGGGACGTCCTACGAGCAGTACTTC
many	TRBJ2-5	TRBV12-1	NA	CASSFELAGVETQYF	TGTGCCAGCAGCTTTGAACTAGCGGGGGTAGAGACCCAGTACTTC
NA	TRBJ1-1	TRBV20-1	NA	CSAREHLNTEAFF	TGCAGTGCTAGAGAACACCTGAACACTGAAGCTTTCTTT
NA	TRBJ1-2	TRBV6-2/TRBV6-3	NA	CASSGPGYTF	TGTGCCAGCAGTGGACCCGGCTACACCTTC
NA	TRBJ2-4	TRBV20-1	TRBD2	CSAGLAPDRVNIQYF	TGCAGTGCGGGACTAGCGCCCGACAGGGTAAACATTCAGTACTTC
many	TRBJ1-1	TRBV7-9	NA	CASSLPLENTEAFF	TGTGCCAGCAGCTTACCACTGGAGAACACTGAAGCTTTCTTT
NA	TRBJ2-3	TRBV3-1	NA	CASCQEDSTGDTQYF	TGTGCCTCCTGCCAAGAGGACTCGACGGGGGATACGCAGTATTTT
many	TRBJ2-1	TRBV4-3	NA	CASSPEPGREQFF	TGCGCCAGCAGCCCGGAACCGGGACGTGAGCAGTTCTTC
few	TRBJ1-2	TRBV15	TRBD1	CATSREYTLDRDGYGYTF	TGTGCCACCAGCAGAGAGTATACTTTGGACAGGGATGGTTATGGCTACACCTTC
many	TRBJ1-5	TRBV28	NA	CASRGARSNQPQHF	TGTGCCAGCAGGGGGGCTCGGAGCAATCAGCCCCAGCATTTT
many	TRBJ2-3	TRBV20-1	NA	CSARQTTDTQYF	TGCAGTGCTAGACAGACCACAGATACGCAGTATTTT
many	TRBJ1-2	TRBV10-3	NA	CAITSQGDGYTF	TGTGCCATCACCTCACAGGGTGATGGCTACACCTTC
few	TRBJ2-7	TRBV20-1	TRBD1	CSARRQGLYEQYF	TGCAGTGCCCGGAGACAGGGGCTCTACGAGCAGTACTTC
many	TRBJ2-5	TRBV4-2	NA	CASSRSGGQETQYF	TGTGCCAGCAGCCGATCTGGGGGGCAAGAGACCCAGTACTTC
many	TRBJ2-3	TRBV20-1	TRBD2	CSARVTSGGHTDTQYF	TGCAGTGCTAGAGTGACTAGCGGGGGCCACACAGATACGCAGTATTTT
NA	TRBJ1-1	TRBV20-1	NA	CSALGGEGREAFF	TGCAGTGCCCTGGGAGGGGAAGGCCGCGAGGCTTTCTTT
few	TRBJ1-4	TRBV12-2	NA	CASRLSNPQRNEKLFF	TGTGCAAGTCGCTTAAGCAACCCACAGCGTAATGAAAAACTGTTTTTT
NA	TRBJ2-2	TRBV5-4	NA	CASSLARGADTGELFF	TGTGCCAGCAGCTTGGCAAGGGGAGCGGACACCGGGGAGCTGTTTTTT
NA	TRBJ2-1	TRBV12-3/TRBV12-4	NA	CASSFTSNEQFF	TGTGCCAGCAGTTTTACTAGCAATGAGCAGTTCTTC
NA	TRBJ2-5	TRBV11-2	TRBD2	CASSLGTSGGLEETQYF	TGTGCCAGCAGCTTAGGGACTAGCGGGGGTCTCGAGGAGACCCAGTACTTC
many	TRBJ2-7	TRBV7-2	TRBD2	CASSLRGGFYEQYF	TGTGCCAGCAGCTTACGGGGGGGCTTTTACGAGCAGTACTTC
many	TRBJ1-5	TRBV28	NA	CASSFTYQPQHF	TGTGCCAGCAGTTTTACCTATCAGCCCCAGCATTTT
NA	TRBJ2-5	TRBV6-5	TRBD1	CASSYHRDRGKTQYF	TGTGCCAGCAGTTACCACCGGGACAGGGGAAAGACCCAGTACTTC
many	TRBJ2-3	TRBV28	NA	CASSSGVVPDTQYF	TGTGCCAGCAGTTCGGGGGTCGTTCCAGATACGCAGTATTTT
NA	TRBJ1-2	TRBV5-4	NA	CASSLMVENYGYTF	TGTGCCAGCAGCTTGATGGTCGAGAACTATGGCTACACCTTC
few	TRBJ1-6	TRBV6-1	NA	CASSERTGQGNSPLHF	TGTGCCAGCAGTGAAAGAACCGGCCAGGGGAATTCACCCCTCCACTTT
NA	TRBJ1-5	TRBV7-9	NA	CASSPPGGDLYSNQPQHF	TGTGCCAGCAGCCCCCCGGGGGGCGATCTGTATAGCAATCAGCCCCAGCATTTT
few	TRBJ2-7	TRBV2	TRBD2	CASRGGTPSEQYF	TGTGCCAGCCGGGGGGGGACACCCTCCGAGCAGTACTTC
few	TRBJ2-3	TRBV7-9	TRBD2	CASSSQLGGGADTQYF	TGTGCCAGCAGCTCCCAACTCGGCGGGGGTGCAGATACGCAGTATTTT
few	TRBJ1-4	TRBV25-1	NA	CASSIILNEKLFF	TGTGCCAGCAGTATTATACTCAATGAAAAACTGTTTTTT
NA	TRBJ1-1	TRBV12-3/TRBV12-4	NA	CASSLRRTLNTEAFF	TGTGCCAGCAGTTTAAGGAGGACTTTGAACACTGAAGCTTTCTTT
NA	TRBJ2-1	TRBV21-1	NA	CASNLIPSSYNEQFF	TGTGCCAGCAACCTAATCCCTAGCTCCTACAATGAGCAGTTCTTC
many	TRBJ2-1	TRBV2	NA	CASRDIYSYNEQFF	TGTGCCAGCAGGGACATCTATTCCTACAATGAGCAGTTCTTC